These 5 T cell receptor beta chains were sequenced from one sample in a study of early T cells in non-severe SARS-CoV-2 infection. TCRdb reprocessed the 5' RACE reads with MiXCR, giving one entry per CDR3 protein. Of tens of thousands of distinct CDR3 sequences in the sample, roughly 8% were seen once. Sequencing input: whole blood. All receptors come from an adult who was a healthcare worker with PCR-confirmed SARS-CoV-2 infection or an uninfected control (not recorded which).

This clonotype was detected many times. V is TRBV3-1 and J is TRBJ2-2; D might be TRBD2 (7 bases). Trimming cost V 1 base and J 12 bases, with 24 bases left between them. Germline CDR1 and CDR2: LGHDT and YNNKEL (reference sequence). This CDR3 is built from 17 residues. DNA for the CDR3: TGTGCCAGCAGCCAAGTCCCCACAGGGAGGGGACCGGGGAAGCTGTTTTTT. It is translated as CASSQVPTGRGPGKLFF. Together with reference TRBV3-1 and TRBJ2-2, the CDR3 gives the full variable domain: DTAVSQTPKYLVTQMGNDKSIKCEQNLGHDTMYWYKQDSKKFLKIMFSYNNKELIINETVPNRFSPKSPDKAHLNLHINSLELGDSAVYFCASSQVPTGRGPGKLFFGEGSRLTVL.

This clonotype was seen only a few times. The V call is TRBV6-1, the J call TRBJ2-3; 8 nucleotides match TRBD1. This CDR3 is 14 amino acids long. CDR1 MNHNS and CDR2 SASEGT come from the germline V gene. The junction had 3 bases not matched to a gene; V was cut back by 3 bases and J by 4 bases. The CDR3 sequence is CASSETGAADTQYF. CDR3 in DNA: TGTGCCAGCAGTGAGACAGGGGCAGCAGATACGCAGTATTTT.

This clonotype was counted many times. The chain is built from TRBV7-8 and TRBJ2-1, with 8 bases that match TRBD1. V shed 1 base, J shed 6 bases, and the junction held 2 bases outside the gene matches. There are 14 residues in the CDR3. Germline V gives CDR1 SGHVS, CDR2 FQNEAQ. The CDR3 is CASSLGDRFNEQFF. CDR3 DNA sequence: TGTGCCAGCAGCTTAGGGGACAGGTTCAATGAGCAGTTCTTC.

The chain combines TRBV4-1 with TRBJ1-5; D is ambiguous. The germline V gene has CDR1 MGHRA and CDR2 YSYEKL. V was cut by 1 base and J by 1 base, with 11 bases left in between. CDR3 size: 16 residues. CDR3 DNA sequence: TGCGCCAGCAGCCAAGGGGGAGCTCAAAGCAATCAGCCCCAGCATTTT. Its protein is CASSQGGAQSNQPQHF.

CDR3 bases: TGTGCCAGCAGCTTCTGGGGGAATCAGCCCCAGCATTTT. Its protein product is CASSFWGNQPQHF. The chain links TRBV5-5 to TRBJ1-5, with D perhaps matching TRBD1 (5 bases). From germline, CDR1 is SGHKS and CDR2 YYEKEE (reference sequence). V was trimmed by 2 bases and J by 4 bases, leaving 7 bases between them. The CDR3 runs 13 residues.